This TCR beta chain is from a study of blood T cells in healthy people across ages. A J-beta primer mix and a sample-barcoded 5' primer were used in a second PCR of roughly 6 to 11 cycles. TCRdb analysed the 5' RACE reads with MiXCR anew, one entry per CDR3 protein. The sample records approximately 810,000 distinct CDR3 sequences, about 28% being singletons. In this sample, this clonotype turned up many times. Antigen: not known. Trimming removed 5 bases at V and 4 bases at J, with 12 bases between. The CDR3 has 14 amino acids. Germline values: CDR1 KGHDR, CDR2 SFDVKD. Study-wide results and caveats: More naive CD4+ cells and higher diversity marked long-lived donors relative to aged donors.

The origin of this receptor is a woman older than 75 in good health. Sequencing input: blood. This chain links TRBV24-1 with TRBJ2-3; D might be TRBD2 (6 bases). The CDR3 here is CATSVQGGADTQYF. In DNA form, the CDR3 reads TGTGCCACCAGTGTCCAGGGCGGGGCAGATACGCAGTATTTT.